This T cell receptor (beta chain) derives from a study of regulatory T cells in long-lasting Graves disease. Time point described: persistent/refractory GD, antithyroid drugs over 5 years with positive TRAb. The TCR library was prepared using RNA isolated from PBMCs. This clonotype has just a few counts. Its matching antigen is unknown. This CDR3 is built from 14 residues. With 5 bases removed from V and 8 bases from J, the gap between germline ends came to 16 bases. CDR1 and CDR2 from the germline V gene are MDHEN and SYDVKM. Findings and limits, study-wide: Persistent disease exhibited a predilection for TRBV28, TRBJ1-2 and TRBJ2-5. Public clonotype sharing was higher in persistent than newly diagnosed patients.

Arm-PCR of CDR3 regions and iRepertoire HTBI primers were the basis on which TCR beta libraries were built. TCRdb reanalysed the multiplex PCR reads using MiXCR and keeps one entry per CDR3 protein. The data show fewer than 600,000 distinct CDR3 sequences, with about 20% seen just once and around 12% held by the top ten. Here the sequenced sample was peripheral blood mononuclear cells (PBMCs), taken when the disease was refractory, from a patient treated with antithyroid drugs. The chain recombines TRBV28 with TRBJ2-1, with D possibly matching TRBD2 (8 bases). The receptor was isolated from a female donor with Graves disease. The CDR3 sequence is CASSAPGGGDEQFF. The CDR3 region has the DNA TGTGCCAGCAGTGCTCCGGGAGGGGGCGATGAGCAGTTCTTC.